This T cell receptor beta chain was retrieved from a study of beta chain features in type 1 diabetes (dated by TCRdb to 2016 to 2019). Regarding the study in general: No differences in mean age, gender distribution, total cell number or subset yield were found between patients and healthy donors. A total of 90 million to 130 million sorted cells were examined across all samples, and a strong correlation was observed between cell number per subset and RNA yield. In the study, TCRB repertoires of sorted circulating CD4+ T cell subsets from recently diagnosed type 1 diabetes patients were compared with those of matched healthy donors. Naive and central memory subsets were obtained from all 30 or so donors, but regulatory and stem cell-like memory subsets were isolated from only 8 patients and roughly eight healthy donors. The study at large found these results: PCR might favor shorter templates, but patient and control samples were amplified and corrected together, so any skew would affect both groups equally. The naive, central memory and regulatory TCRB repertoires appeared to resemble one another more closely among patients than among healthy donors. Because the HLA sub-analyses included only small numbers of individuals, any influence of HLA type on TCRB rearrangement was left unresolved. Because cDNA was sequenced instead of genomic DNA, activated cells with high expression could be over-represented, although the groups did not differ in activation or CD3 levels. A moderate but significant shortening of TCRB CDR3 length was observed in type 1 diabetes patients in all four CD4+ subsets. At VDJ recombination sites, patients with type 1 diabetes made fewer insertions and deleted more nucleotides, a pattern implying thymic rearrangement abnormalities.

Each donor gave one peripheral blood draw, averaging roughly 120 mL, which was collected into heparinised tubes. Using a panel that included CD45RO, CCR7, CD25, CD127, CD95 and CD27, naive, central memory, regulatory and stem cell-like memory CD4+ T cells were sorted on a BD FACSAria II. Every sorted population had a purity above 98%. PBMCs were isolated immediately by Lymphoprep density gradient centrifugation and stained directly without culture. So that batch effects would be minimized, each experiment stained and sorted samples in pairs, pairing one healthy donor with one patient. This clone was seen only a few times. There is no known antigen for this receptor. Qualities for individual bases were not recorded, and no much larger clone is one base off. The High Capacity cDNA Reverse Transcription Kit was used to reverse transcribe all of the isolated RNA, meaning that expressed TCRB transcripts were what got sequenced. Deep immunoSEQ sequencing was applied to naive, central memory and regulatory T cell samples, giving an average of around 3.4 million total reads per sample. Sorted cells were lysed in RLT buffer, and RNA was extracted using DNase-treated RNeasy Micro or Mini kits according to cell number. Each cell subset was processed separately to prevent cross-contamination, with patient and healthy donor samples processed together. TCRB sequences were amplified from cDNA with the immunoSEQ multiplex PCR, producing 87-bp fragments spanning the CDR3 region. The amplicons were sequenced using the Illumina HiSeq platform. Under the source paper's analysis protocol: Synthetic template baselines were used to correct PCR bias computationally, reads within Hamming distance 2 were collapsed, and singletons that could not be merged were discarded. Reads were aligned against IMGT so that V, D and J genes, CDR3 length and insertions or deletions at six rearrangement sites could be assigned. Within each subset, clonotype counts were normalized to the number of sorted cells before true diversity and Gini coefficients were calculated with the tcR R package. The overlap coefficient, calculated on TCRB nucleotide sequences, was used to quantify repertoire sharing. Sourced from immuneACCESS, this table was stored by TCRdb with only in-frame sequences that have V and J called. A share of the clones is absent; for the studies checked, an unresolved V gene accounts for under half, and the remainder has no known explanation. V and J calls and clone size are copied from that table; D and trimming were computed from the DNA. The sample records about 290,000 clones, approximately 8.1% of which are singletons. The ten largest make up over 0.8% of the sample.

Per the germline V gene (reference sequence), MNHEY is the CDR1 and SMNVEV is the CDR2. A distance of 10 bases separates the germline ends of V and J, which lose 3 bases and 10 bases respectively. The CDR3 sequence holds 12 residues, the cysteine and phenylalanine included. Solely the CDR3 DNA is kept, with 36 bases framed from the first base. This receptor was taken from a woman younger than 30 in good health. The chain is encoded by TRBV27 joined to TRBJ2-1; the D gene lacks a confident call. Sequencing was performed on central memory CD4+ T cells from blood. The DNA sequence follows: TGTGCCAGCAGTTTGTCACGGAGAGAGCAGTTCTTC. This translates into CASSLSRREQFF.